The 7 T cell receptor beta chains given below trace back to one sample, sequenced in a study of T cell repertoires in cytomegalovirus infection. No cognate antigen is known for these TCRs. TCRdb re-called the reads with MiXCR, one entry per CDR3 protein. The sample carries approximately 340,000 distinct CDR3 sequences, about 28% recorded once. The starting material was cultured PBMCs, obtained from culture after CMV antigen stimulation. The receptors here all came from a human donor in good health (CMV status not recorded). Some clones in this sample may be carry-over from other donors' samples.

There are many counts of this clonotype. V is TRBV7-2 and J is TRBJ1-1, with no clear D. This CDR3 has 12 amino acids. Trimming removed 2 bases from V and 11 bases from J, with 12 bases in between. Germline CDR1 and CDR2: SGHTA and FQGNSA. CDR3 sequence: CASSLNGRRAFF. The CDR3 DNA reads as TGTGCCAGCAGCTTAAATGGGAGACGGGCTTTCTTT. The full variable domain, rest sourced from reference TRBV7-2 and TRBJ1-1, is GAGVSQSPSNKVTEKGKDVELRCDPISGHTALYWYRQSLGQGLEFLIYFQGNSAPDKSGLPSDRFSAERTGGSVSTLTIQRTQQEDSAVYLCASSLNGRRAFFGQGTRLTVV.

With regard to this clonotype: One junction end does not reproduce the germline sequence, and a read error may be involved. This chain connects TRBV7-9 to TRBJ2-3, with 7 nucleotides matching TRBD2. From germline, CDR1 is SEHNR and CDR2 FQNEAQ (reference sequence). The CDR3 spans 13 residues. CDR3 nucleotides: TGTGCCAGCAGCCCTCTGGCCCTCCTATGGGGAGGGTTT. This codes for CASSPLALLWGGF.

This clonotype was counted only a few times. This sequence joins TRBV2 and TRBJ1-6, with unresolved D. The CDR3 has 12 amino acids. Per the germline V gene, CDR1 is SNHLY and CDR2 is FYNNEI. Trimming stripped 7 bases from V and 9 bases from J, with 10 bases between. The CDR3 sequence is CASTGIASPLHF. The CDR3 DNA is TGTGCCAGCACCGGCATTGCTTCACCCCTCCACTTT.

J is TRBJ1-4 and V is TRBV11-2; TRBD1 might be the D (5 bases). The germline V gene has CDR1 SGHAT and CDR2 FQNNGV. The CDR3 length is 15 residues. Trimming took 6 bases from V and 5 from J, leaving 16 bases between them. CDR3 protein: CASSSPRRGNEKLFF. CDR3 nucleotide sequence: TGTGCCAGCAGTTCCCCCCGCCGGGGGAATGAAAAACTGTTTTTT.

The chain joins TRBV19 to TRBJ1-1, with unresolved D. The CDR3 contains 13 residues. CDR1 and CDR2 from the germline V gene are LNHDA and SQIVND (reference sequence). Trimming cost V 1 base and J 3 bases, with 6 bases left between them. CDR3 sequence reads: CASSIVRDTEAFF. CDR3 nucleotide sequence: TGTGCCAGTAGTATAGTGAGGGACACTGAAGCTTTCTTT.

The table lists this clonotype with a few counts. The chain links TRBV28 to TRBJ1-2, with TRBD1 matching over 8 bases. V was clipped by 6 bases and J by 4 bases; unmatched bases: 10. Germline V lookup: CDR1 MDHEN, CDR2 SYDVKM. The CDR3 runs to 15 residues. CDR3 region: CASRDDRGDGYGYTF. CDR3 DNA sequence: TGTGCCAGCAGAGACGACAGGGGCGACGGCTATGGCTACACCTTC.

This chain uses TRBV20-1 with TRBJ2-7; TRBD2 agrees at 7 bases. V shed 1 base and J 3 bases; nucleotides not matched to a gene: 12. CDR3 size: 16 residues. Germline CDR1 is DFQATT and CDR2 is SNEGSKA (reference sequence). The CDR3 nucleotides are TGCAGTGCTAGAGTTCAGGCGGGAGAGATTATCTACGAGCAGTACTTC. As protein: CSARVQAGEIIYEQYF.